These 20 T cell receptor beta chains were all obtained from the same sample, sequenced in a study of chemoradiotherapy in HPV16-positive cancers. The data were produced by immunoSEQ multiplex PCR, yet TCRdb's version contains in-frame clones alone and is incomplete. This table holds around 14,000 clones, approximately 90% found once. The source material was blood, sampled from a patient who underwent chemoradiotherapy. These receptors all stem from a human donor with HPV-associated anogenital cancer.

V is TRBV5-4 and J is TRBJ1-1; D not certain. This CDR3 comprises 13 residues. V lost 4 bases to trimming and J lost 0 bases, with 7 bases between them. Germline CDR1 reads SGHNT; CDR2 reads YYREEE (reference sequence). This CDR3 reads CASSPGLNTEAFF. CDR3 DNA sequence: TGTGCCAGCAGCCCCGGGTTGAACACTGAAGCTTTCTTT.

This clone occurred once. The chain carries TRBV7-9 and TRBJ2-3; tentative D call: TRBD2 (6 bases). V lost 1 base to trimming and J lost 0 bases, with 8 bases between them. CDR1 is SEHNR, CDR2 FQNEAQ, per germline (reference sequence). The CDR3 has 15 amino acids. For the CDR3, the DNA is TGTGCCAGCAGCTTAGTGGCGGGGAGCACAGATACGCAGTATTTT. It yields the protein CASSLVAGSTDTQYF.

CDR3 in amino acids: CASSKNSYGYTF. CDR3 DNA: TGTGCCAGCAGCAAGAACAGCTATGGCTACACCTTC. The rearrangement joins TRBV7-9 to TRBJ1-2; D is unresolved. Germline-derived CDR1 and CDR2 are SEHNR and FQNEAQ (reference sequence). The V and J ends lost 5 bases and 4 bases respectively, with 8 bases between them. The CDR3 contains 12 residues.

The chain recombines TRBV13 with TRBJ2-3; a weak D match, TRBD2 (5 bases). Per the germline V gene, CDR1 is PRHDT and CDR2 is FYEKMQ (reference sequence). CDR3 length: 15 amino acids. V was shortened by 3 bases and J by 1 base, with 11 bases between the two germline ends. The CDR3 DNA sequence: TGTGCCAGCAGCTTGGCGGGCGCAGGCACAGATACGCAGTATTTT. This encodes CASSLAGAGTDTQYF.

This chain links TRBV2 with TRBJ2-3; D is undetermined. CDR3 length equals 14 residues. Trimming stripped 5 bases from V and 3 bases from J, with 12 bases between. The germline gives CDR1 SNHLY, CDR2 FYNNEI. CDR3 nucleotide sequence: TGTGCCAGCAGTAGTGGCAGGAAGACAGATACGCAGTATTTT. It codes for CASSSGRKTDTQYF.

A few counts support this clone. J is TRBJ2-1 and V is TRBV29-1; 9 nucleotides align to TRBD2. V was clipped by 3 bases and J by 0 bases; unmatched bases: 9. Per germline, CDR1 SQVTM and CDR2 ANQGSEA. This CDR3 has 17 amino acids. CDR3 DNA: TGCAGCGTTGATGGTCTAGCGGGGCAAAACTCCTACAATGAGCAGTTCTTC. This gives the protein CSVDGLAGQNSYNEQFF.

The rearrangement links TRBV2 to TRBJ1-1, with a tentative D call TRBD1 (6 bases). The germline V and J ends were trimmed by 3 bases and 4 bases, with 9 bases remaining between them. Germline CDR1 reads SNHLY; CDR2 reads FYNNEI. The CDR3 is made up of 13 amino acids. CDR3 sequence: CASSDQGLTEAFF. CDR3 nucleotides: TGTGCCAGCAGTGATCAGGGGCTCACTGAAGCTTTCTTT.

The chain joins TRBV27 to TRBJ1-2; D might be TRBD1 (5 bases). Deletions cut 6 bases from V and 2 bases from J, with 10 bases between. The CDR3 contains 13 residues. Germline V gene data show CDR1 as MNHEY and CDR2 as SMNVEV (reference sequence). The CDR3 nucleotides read TGTGCCAGCAGCTTAGGGGCGAACTATGGCTACACCTTC. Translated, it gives CASSLGANYGYTF.

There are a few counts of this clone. The chain's CDR3 is CASSLVILQGQFF. CDR3 nucleotide sequence: TGTGCCAGCAGCTTAGTGATTCTCCAGGGGCAGTTCTTC. The chain combines TRBV7-9 with TRBJ2-1; D perhaps matches TRBD1 (5 bases). The V end lost 1 base, the J end lost 12 bases, and 13 bases lay between the germline ends. CDR1 and CDR2 from the germline V gene are SEHNR and FQNEAQ (reference sequence). This CDR3 region has 13 residues.

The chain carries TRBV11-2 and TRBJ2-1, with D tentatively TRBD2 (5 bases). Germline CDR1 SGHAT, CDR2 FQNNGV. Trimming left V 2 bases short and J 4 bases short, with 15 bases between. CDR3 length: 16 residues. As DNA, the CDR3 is TGTGCCAGCAGCTTACGGACTGTCGGGAATTACAATGAGCAGTTCTTC. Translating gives CASSLRTVGNYNEQFF.

In DNA, the CDR3 is TGTGCCAGCAGCTGGGACAAGTTAGCGTTTACCTATGGCTACACCTTC. The encoded protein is CASSWDKLAFTYGYTF. The chain recombines TRBV7-9 with TRBJ1-2; possibly TRBD1 for D (6 bases). The ends were cut back, 4 bases at V and 4 bases at J, with 19 bases in the middle. CDR1 is SEHNR and CDR2 is FQNEAQ in the germline V gene (reference sequence). The CDR3 sequence is 16 residues long.

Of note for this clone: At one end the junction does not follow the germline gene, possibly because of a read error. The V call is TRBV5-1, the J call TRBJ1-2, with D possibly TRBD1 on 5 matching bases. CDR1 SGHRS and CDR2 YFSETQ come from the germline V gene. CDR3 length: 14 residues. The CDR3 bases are TGCGCCAGCCGCTTCACGGGGGTTAAGGATGGCTACACCTTC. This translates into CASRFTGVKDGYTF.

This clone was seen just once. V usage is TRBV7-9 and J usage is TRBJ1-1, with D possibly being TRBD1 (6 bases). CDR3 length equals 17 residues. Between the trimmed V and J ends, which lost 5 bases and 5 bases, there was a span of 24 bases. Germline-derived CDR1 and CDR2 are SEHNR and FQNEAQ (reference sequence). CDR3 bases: TGTGCCAGCAGCACGACAGGTGGGGGCATATGGGGTACTGAAGCTTTCTTT. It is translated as CASSTTGGGIWGTEAFF.

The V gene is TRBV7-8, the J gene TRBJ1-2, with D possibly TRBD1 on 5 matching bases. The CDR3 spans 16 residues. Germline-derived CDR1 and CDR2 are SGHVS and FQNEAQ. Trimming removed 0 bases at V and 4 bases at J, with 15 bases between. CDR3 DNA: TGTGCCAGCAGCTTAGCGGGACGTCAAAGCGGCTATGGCTACACCTTC. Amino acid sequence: CASSLAGRQSGYGYTF.

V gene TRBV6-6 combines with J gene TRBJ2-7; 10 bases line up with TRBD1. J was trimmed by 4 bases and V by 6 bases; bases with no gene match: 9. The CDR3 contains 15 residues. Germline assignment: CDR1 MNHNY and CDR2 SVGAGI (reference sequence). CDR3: CASRIGTGALYEQYF. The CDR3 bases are TGTGCCAGCAGAATCGGGACAGGGGCTTTATACGAGCAGTACTTC.

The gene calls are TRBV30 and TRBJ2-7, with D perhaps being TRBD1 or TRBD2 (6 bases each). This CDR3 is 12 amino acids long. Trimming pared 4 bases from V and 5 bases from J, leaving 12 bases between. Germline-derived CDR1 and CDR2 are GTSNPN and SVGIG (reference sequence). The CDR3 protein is CAWKVGGHEQYF. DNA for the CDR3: TGTGCCTGGAAGGTTGGGGGGCACGAGCAGTACTTC.

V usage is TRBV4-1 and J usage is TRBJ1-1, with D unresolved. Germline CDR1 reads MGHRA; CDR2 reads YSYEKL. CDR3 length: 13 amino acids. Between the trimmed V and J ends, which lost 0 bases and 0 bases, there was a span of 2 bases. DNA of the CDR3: TGCGCCAGCAGCCAAGACATGAACACTGAAGCTTTCTTT. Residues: CASSQDMNTEAFF.

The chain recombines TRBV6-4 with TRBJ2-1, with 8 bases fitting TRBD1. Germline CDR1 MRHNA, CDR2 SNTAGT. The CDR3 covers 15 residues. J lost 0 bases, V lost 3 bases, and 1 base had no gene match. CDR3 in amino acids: CASSEQGDSYNEQFF. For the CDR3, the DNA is TGTGCCAGCAGTGAACAGGGGGACTCCTACAATGAGCAGTTCTTC.

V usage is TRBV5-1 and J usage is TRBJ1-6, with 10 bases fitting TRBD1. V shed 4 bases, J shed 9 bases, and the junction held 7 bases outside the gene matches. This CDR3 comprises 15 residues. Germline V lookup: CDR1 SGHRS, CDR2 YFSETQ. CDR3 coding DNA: TGCGCCAGCAGCGCCGGGGACAGGGGTACTTCACCCCTCCACTTT. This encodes CASSAGDRGTSPLHF.

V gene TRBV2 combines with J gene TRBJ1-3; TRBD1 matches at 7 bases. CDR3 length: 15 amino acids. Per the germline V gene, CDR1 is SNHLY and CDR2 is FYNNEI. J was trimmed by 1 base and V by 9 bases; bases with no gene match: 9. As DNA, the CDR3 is TGTGCCAGTAGTCCACAGGGGTTGTCTGGAAACACCATATATTTT. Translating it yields CASSPQGLSGNTIYF. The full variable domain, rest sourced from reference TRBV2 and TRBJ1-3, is EPEVTQTPSHQVTQMGQEVILRCVPISNHLYFYWYRQILGQKVEFLVSFYNNEISEKSEIFDDQFSVERPDGSNFTLKIRSTKLEDSAMYFCASSPQGLSGNTIYFGEGSWLTVV.